This T cell receptor beta chain was sequenced in a study of regulatory T cells in long-lasting Graves disease. TCR beta libraries were built with iRepertoire HTBI primers and Arm-PCR of CDR3 regions. Each CDR3 protein gets one entry after TCRdb re-called the multiplex PCR reads with MiXCR. This table holds around 470,000 distinct CDR3 sequences, around 15% found once. Time point described: newly diagnosed GD, antithyroid drugs for less than 3 months. Making the TCR library involved RNA that had been extracted from PBMCs. These data are also associated with another study on T cells in Graves' hyperthyroidism and ophthalmopathy. That investigation notes: Diagnosis of hyperthyroidism was new in patients aged 18 to 65, and its duration was under 2 months. Most expanded thyroid clonotypes above 0.001 also appeared in blood. Prediction of ophthalmopathy progression came a median around 6.5 months pre-onset.

Source: peripheral blood mononuclear cells (PBMCs), taken at new diagnosis, from a patient treated with antithyroid drugs. The origin of this receptor is a woman between 50 and 59 years old with Graves disease.

CDR3 region: CASSPYGDRGLGELFF. The CDR3 DNA is TGTGCCAGTAGTCCTTATGGAGACAGGGGGCTTGGGGAGCTGTTTTTT. V and J are TRBV19 and TRBJ2-2; 10 bases agree with TRBD1. Germline V gene sequence: CDR1 LNHDA, CDR2 SQIVND (reference sequence). With V trimmed by 5 bases and J by 8 bases, 11 bases remained unmatched. The CDR3 is 16 amino acids.